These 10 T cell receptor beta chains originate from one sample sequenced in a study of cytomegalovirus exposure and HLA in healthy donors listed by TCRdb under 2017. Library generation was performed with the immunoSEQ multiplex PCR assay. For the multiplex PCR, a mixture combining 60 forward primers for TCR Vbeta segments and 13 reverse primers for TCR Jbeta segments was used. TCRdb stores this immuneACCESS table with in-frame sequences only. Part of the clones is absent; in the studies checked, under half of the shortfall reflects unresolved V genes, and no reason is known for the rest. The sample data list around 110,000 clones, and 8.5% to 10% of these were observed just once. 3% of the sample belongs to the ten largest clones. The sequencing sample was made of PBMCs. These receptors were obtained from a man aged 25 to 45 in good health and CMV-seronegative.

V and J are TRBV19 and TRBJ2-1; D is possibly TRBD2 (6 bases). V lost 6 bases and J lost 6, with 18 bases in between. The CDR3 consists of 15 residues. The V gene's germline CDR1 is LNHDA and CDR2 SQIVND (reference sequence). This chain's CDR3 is CASRLAGFRGNEQFF. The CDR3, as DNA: TGTGCCAGTAGATTGGCGGGGTTTAGGGGCAATGAGCAGTTCTTC.

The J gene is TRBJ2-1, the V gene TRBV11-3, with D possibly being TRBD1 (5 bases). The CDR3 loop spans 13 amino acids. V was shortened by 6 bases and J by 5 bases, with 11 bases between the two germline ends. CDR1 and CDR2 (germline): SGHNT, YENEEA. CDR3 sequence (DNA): TGTGCCAGCAGTTTCGACAGCAACAATGAGCAGTTCTTC. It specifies CASSFDSNNEQFF. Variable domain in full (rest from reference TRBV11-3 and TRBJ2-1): EAGVVQSPRYKIIEKKQPVAFWCNPISGHNTLYWYLQNLGQGPELLIRYENEEAVDDSQLPKDRFSAERLKGVDSTLKIQPAELGDSAVYLCASSFDSNNEQFFGPGTRLTVL.

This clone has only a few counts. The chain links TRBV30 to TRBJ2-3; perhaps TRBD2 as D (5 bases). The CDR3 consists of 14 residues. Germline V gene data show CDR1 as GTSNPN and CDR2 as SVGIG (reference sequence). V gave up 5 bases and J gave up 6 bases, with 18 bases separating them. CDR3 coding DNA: TGTGCCTGGTTGGCGGACTCCTCGTCGGATACGCAGTATTTT. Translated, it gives CAWLADSSSDTQYF.

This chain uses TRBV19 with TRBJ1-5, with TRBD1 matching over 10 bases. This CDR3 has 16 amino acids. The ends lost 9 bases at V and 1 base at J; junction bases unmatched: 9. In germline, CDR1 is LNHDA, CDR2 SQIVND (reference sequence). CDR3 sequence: CASMTGGSQSNQPQHF. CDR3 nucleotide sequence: TGTGCCAGCATGACAGGGGGCTCTCAAAGCAATCAGCCCCAGCATTTT.

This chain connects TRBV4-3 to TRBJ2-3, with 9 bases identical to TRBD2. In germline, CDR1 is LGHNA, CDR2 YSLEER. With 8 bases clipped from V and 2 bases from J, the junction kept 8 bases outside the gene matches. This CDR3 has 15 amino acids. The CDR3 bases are TGCGCCAGCGCCCAAGCGGGGGGATTCACAGATACGCAGTATTTT. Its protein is CASAQAGGFTDTQYF.

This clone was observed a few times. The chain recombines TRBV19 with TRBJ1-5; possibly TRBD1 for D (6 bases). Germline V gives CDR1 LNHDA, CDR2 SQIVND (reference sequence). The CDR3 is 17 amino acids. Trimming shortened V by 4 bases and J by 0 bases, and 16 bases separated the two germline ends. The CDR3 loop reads CASSNRDTVYSNQPQHF. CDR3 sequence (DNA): TGTGCCAGTAGTAACCGGGACACAGTGTATAGCAATCAGCCCCAGCATTTT.

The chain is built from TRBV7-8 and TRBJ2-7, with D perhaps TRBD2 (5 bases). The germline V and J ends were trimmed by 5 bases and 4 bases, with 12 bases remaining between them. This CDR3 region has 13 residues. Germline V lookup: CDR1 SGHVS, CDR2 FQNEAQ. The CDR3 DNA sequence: TGTGCCAGCAGCCTGTGGACTCGTTACGAGCAGTACTTC. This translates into CASSLWTRYEQYF.

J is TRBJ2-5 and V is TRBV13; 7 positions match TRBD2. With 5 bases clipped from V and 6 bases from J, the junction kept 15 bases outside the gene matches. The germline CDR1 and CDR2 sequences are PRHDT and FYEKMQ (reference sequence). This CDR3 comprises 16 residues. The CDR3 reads CASSPSSSGVGQTQYF. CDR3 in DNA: TGTGCCAGCAGCCCCTCCTCTAGCGGCGTCGGGCAGACCCAGTACTTC.

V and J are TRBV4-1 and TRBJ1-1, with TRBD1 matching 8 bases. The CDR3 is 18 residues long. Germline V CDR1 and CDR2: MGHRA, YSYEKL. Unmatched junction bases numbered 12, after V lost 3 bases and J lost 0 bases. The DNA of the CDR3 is TGCGCCAGCAGCCAGGGGGGAGGGGCAGGGGGCTTGAACACTGAAGCTTTCTTT. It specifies CASSQGGGAGGLNTEAFF.

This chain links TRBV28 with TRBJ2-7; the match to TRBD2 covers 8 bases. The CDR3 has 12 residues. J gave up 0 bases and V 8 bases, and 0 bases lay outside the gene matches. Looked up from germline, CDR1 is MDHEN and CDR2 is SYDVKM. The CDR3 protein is CASGTSSYEQYF. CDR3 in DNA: TGTGCCAGCGGGACTAGCTCCTACGAGCAGTACTTC. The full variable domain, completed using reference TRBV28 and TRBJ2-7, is DVKVTQSSRYLVKRTGEKVFLECVQDMDHENMFWYRQDPGLGLRLIYFSYDVKMKEKGDIPEGYSVSREKKERFSLILESASTNQTSMYLCASGTSSYEQYFGPGTRLTVT.